Shown below are 5 T cell receptor beta chains from a single sample sequenced in a study of cytomegalovirus exposure and HLA in healthy donors (dated by TCRdb to between 2016 and 2019). Receptor libraries were prepared by the immunoSEQ multiplex PCR assay. A mixture of 60 forward primers for TCR Vbeta segments and 13 reverse primers for TCR Jbeta segments was used in the multiplex PCR. In TCRdb, the immuneACCESS table is reduced to in-frame sequences with V and J assigned. These tables do not hold every clone; where another copy was compared, an unresolved V gene accounts for under half, and the others remain unexplained. Within this sample are about 150,000 clones, with approximately 80% of them counted one time only. The ten largest clones take up about 5.2% of the sample. Input material: PBMCs. The receptors stem from a man aged 30-40 years in good health and CMV-seropositive.

The rearrangement links TRBV6-6 to TRBJ1-1; D is perhaps TRBD1 (5 bases). The CDR3 is made up of 13 amino acids. The V gene lost 6 bases and the J gene lost 2 bases, with 10 bases spanning the gap. Germline lookup yields CDR1 MNHNY and CDR2 SVGAGI (reference sequence). CDR3 nucleotides: TGTGCCAGCAGCTCACAGGAAAACACTGAAGCTTTCTTT. Amino acids: CASSSQENTEAFF.

This clone was seen more than once but under ten times. The chain recombines TRBV9 with TRBJ2-2, with D maybe TRBD1 (6 bases). The V end lost 4 bases, the J end lost 3 bases, and 16 bases lay between the germline ends. Per the germline V gene, CDR1 is SGDLS and CDR2 is YYNGEE. This CDR3 comprises 16 residues. The CDR3 DNA reads TGTGCCAGCAGCCTGGGACAAAAGAAGCACACCGGGGAGCTGTTTTTT. Its translation: CASSLGQKKHTGELFF.

The CDR3 DNA reads as TGTGCCAGCAGCCCGTACACCGAGGAGGCCCTCCACTTT. Protein sequence: CASSPYTEEALHF. The chain links TRBV9 to TRBJ1-6; D gene uncertain. The germline CDR1 and CDR2 sequences are SGDLS and YYNGEE. V was pared by 4 bases and J by 14 bases, with 16 bases between. The CDR3 runs to 13 residues.

V is TRBV5-4 and J is TRBJ2-2; TRBD2 matches 8 bases. CDR1 and CDR2 from the germline V gene are SGHNT and YYREEE (reference sequence). V lost 0 bases and J lost 4; bases outside the gene matches: 8. This CDR3 spans 17 amino acids. CDR3 sequence: CASSLAGLAGSTGELFF. The CDR3 bases are TGTGCCAGCAGCTTGGCAGGGTTAGCGGGGAGCACCGGGGAGCTGTTTTTT.

V usage is TRBV16 and J usage is TRBJ1-6; D is undetermined. The V gene lost 0 bases and the J gene lost 13 bases, with 4 bases spanning the gap. Germline-derived CDR1 and CDR2 are KGHSY and FQNENV. This CDR3 is built from 11 residues. For the CDR3, the DNA is TGTGCCAGCAGCCAATCCATCCCCCTCCACTTT. As protein: CASSQSIPLHF.